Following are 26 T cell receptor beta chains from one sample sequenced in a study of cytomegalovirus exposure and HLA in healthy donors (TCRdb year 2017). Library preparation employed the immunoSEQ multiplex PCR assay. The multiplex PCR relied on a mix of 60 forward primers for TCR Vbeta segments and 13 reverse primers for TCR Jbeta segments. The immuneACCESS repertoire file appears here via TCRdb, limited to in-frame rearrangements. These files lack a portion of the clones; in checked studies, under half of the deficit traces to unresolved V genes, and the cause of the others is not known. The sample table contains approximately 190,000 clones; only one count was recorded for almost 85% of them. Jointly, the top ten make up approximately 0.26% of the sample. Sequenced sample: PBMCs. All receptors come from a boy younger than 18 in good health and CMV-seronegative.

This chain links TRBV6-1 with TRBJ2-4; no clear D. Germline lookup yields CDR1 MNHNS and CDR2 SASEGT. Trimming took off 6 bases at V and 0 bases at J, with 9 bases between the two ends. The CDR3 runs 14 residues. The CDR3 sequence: CASSPLQAKNIQYF. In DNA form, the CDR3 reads TGTGCCAGCAGCCCACTACAAGCCAAAAACATTCAGTACTTC.

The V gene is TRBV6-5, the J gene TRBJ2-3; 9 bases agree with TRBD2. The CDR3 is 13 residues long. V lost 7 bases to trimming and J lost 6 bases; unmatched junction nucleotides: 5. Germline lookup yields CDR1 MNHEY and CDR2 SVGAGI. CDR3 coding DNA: TGTGCCAGCACAGCGGGGGGTTGGGATACGCAGTATTTT. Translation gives CASTAGGWDTQYF.

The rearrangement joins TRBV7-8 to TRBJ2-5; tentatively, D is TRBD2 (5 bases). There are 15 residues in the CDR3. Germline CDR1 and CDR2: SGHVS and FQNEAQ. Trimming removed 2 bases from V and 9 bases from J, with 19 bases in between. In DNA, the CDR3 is TGTGCCAGCAGCTTAATGTCTAGCACCCGTTCGTCCCAGTACTTC. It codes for CASSLMSSTRSSQYF.

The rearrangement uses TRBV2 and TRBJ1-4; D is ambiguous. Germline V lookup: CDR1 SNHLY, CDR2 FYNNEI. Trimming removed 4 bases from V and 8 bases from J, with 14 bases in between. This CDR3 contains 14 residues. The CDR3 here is CASSVRREAEKLFF. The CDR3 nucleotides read TGTGCCAGCAGTGTCCGACGGGAGGCGGAAAAACTGTTTTTT.

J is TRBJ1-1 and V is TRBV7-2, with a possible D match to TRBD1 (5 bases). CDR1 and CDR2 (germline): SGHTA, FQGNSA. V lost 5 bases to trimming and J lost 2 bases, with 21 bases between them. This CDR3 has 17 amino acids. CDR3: CASSKAGTAGINTEAFF. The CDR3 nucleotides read TGTGCCAGCAGCAAAGCGGGGACCGCCGGGATCAACACTGAAGCTTTCTTT.

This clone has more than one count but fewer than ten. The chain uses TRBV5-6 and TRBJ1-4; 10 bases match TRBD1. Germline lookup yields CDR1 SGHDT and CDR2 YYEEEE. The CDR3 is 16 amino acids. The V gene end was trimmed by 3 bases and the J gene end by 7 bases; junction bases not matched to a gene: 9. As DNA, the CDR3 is TGTGCCAGCAGCTCGCCGGGACAGGGGTCGGGTGAAAAACTGTTTTTT. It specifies CASSSPGQGSGEKLFF.

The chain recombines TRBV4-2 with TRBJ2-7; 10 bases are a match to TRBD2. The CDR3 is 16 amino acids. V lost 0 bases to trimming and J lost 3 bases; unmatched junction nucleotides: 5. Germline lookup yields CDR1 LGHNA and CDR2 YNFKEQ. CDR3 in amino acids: CASSQDRTSGVYEQYF. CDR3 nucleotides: TGTGCCAGCAGCCAAGATCGGACTAGCGGCGTCTACGAGCAGTACTTC.

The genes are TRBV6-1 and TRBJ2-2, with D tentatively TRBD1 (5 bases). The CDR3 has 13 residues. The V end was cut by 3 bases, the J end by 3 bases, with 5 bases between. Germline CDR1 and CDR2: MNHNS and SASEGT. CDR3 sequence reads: CASSDRDTGELFF. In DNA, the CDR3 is TGTGCCAGCAGTGACAGGGACACCGGGGAGCTGTTTTTT.

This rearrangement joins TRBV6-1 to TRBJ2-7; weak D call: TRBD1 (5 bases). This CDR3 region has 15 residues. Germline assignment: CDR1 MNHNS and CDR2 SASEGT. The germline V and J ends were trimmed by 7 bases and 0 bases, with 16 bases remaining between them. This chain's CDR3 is CASTQHTGSSYEQYF. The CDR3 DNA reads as TGTGCCAGCACTCAGCATACAGGAAGCTCCTACGAGCAGTACTTC.

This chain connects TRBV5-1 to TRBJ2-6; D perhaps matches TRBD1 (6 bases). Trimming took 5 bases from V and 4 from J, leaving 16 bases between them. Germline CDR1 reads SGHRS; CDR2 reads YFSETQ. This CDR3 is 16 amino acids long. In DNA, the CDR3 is TGCGCCAGCAGTTTAGGACAGCAGGGGGGGGCCAACGTCCTGACTTTC. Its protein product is CASSLGQQGGANVLTF.

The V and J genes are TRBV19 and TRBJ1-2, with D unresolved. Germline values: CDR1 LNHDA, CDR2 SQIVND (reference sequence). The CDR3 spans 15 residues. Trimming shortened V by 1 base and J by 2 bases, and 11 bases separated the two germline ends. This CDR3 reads CASSIVQYENYGYTF. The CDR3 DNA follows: TGTGCCAGTAGTATAGTACAGTATGAAAACTATGGCTACACCTTC.

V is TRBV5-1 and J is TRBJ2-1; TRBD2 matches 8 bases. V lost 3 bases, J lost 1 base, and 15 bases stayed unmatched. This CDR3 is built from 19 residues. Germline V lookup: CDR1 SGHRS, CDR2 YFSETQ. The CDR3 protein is CASSSSPASGYSSYNEQFF. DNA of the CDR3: TGCGCCAGCAGCTCCTCCCCGGCTAGCGGGTATTCATCCTACAATGAGCAGTTCTTC. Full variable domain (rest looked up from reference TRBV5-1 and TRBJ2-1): KAGVTQTPRYLIKTRGQQVTLSCSPISGHRSVSWYQQTPGQGLQFLFEYFSETQRNKGNFPGRFSGRQFSNSRSEMNVSTLELGDSALYLCASSSSPASGYSSYNEQFFGPGTRLTVL.

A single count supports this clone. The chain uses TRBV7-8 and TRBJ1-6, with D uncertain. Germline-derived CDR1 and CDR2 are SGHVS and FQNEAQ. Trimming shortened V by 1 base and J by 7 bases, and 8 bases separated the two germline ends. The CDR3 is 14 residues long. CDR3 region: CASSLGRMNSPLHF. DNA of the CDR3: TGTGCCAGCAGCTTAGGGAGGATGAATTCACCCCTCCACTTT.

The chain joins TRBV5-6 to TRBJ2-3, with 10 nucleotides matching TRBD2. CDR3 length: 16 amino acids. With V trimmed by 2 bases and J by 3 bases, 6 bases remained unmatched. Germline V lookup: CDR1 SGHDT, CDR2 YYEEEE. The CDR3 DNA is TGTGCCAGCAGCTTTCAAAGCGGGGGGGCTACAGATACGCAGTATTTT. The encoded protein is CASSFQSGGATDTQYF. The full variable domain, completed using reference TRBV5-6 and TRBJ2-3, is DAGVTQSPTHLIKTRGQQVTLRCSPKSGHDTVSWYQQALGQGPQFIFQYYEEEERQRGNFPDRFSGHQFPNYSSELNVNALLLGDSALYLCASSFQSGGATDTQYFGPGTRLTVL.

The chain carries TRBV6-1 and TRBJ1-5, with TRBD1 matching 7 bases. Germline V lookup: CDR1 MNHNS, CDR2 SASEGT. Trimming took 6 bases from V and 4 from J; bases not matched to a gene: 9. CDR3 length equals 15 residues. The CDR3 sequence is CASRVRDSSNQPQHF. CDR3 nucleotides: TGTGCCAGCAGAGTCCGGGACAGCAGTAATCAGCCCCAGCATTTT.

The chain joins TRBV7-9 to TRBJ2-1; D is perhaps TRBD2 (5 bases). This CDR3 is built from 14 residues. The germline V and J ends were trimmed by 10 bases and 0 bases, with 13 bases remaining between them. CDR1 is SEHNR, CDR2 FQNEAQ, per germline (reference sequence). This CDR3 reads CANSPSGSYNEQFF. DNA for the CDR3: TGTGCCAACTCGCCGAGCGGCTCCTACAATGAGCAGTTCTTC.

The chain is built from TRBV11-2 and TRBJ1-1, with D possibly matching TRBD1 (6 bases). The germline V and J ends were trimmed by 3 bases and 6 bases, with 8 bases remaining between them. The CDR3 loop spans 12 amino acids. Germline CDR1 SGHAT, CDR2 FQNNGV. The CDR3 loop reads CASSLWGPEAFF. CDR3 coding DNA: TGTGCCAGCAGCTTGTGGGGGCCTGAAGCTTTCTTT.

In DNA form, the CDR3 reads TGCGCCAGCAGTAAACAGGGAAAACTCGGAAACACCATATATTTT. Translated, it gives CASSKQGKLGNTIYF. This chain joins TRBV4-1 and TRBJ1-3; TRBD1 is a possible D gene (6 bases). CDR1 is MGHRA, CDR2 YSYEKL, per germline. Trimming removed 6 bases at V and 4 bases at J, with 16 bases between. There are 15 residues in the CDR3.

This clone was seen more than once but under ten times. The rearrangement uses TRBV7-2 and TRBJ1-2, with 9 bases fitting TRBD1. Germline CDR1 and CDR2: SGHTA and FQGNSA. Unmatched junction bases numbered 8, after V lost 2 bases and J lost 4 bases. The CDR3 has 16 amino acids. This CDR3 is CASSLKGGQGFYGYTF. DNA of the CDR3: TGTGCCAGCAGCTTAAAAGGGGGACAGGGTTTCTATGGCTACACCTTC.

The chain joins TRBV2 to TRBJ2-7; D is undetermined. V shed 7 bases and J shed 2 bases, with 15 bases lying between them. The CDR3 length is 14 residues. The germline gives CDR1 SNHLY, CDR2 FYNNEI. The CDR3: CASNPLGPPYEQYF. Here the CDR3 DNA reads TGTGCCAGCAACCCTCTAGGTCCTCCCTACGAGCAGTACTTC.

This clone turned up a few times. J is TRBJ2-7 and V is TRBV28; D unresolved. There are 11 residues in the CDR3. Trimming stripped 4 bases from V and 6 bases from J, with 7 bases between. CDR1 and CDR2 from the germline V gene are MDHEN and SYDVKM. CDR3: CASSYSSEQYF. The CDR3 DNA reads TGTGCCAGCAGTTATAGCTCCGAGCAGTACTTC.

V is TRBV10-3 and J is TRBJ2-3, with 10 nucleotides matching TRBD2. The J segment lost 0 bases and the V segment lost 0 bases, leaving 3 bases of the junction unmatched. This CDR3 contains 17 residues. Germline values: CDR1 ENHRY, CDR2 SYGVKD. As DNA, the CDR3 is TGTGCCATCAGTGAGTCTGAGCGGGGGGGCAGCACAGATACGCAGTATTTT. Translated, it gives CAISESERGGSTDTQYF.

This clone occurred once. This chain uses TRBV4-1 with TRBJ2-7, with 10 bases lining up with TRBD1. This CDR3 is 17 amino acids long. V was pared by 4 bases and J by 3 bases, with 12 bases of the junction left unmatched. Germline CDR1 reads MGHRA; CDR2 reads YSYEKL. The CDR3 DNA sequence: TGCGCCAGCAGCCCATATCTCCGGGACAGGGGATTCTACGAGCAGTACTTC. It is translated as CASSPYLRDRGFYEQYF.

The CDR3 spells CASSLVGGTSTDTQYF. Here the CDR3 DNA reads TGTGCCAGCAGCTTAGTCGGGGGGACTAGCACAGATACGCAGTATTTT. The rearrangement joins TRBV7-9 to TRBJ2-3; 7 nucleotides match TRBD2. Looked up from germline, CDR1 is SEHNR and CDR2 is FQNEAQ (reference sequence). The V gene end was trimmed by 1 base and the J gene end by 0 bases; junction bases not matched to a gene: 4. The CDR3 runs 16 residues. The whole variable domain, remainder taken from reference TRBV7-9 and TRBJ2-3, is DTGVSQNPRHKITKRGQNVTFRCDPISEHNRLYWYRQTLGQGPEFLTYFQNEAQLEKSRLLSDRFSAERPKGSFSTLEIQRTEQGDSAMYLCASSLVGGTSTDTQYFGPGTRLTVL.

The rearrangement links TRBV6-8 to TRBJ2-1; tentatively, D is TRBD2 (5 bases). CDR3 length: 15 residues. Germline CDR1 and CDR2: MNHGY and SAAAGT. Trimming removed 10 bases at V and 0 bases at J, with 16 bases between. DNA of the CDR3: TGTGCCACCCTCCGGTCAACTAGCTCCTACAATGAGCAGTTCTTC. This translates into CATLRSTSSYNEQFF.

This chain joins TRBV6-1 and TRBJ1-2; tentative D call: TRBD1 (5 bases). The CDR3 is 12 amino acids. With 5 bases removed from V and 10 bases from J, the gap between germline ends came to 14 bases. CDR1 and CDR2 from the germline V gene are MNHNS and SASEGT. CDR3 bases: TGTGCCAGCAGTAATTCAGCGGGGGACTACACCTTC. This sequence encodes CASSNSAGDYTF.